This record looks at one TCR beta chain sequence and its context. The antigen is unknown. The data originate from a study of a mutant IDH1 vaccine in newly diagnosed glioma. Overall study: Onset of vaccination occurred 4-6 weeks following radiotherapy alone, or with temozolomide cycles. Sex among treated patients split about 60% male, approximately 40% female; mean age was roughly 40 years.

The CDR3 has 15 residues. After removal of 5 bases from V and 3 bases from J, the junction contained 6 bases not matched to a gene. Germline loops: CDR1 SGHKS, CDR2 YYEKEE (reference sequence). Documented time point: week 35, safety follow-up. Mutant IDH1 20-mer peptide, at 300 ug, made up each vaccine dose, with topical imiquimod. Generated by immunoSEQ multiplex PCR, the TCRdb table keeps only in-frame clones and is missing some. This sample has 40,000 to 50,000 clones, with 80% to 90% found just once. The origin of this receptor is a man aged 35 to 55 with glioma. The material was PBMCs, obtained from a glioma patient whose treatment included an IDH1 peptide vaccine. The rearrangement joins TRBV5-5 to TRBJ2-1; 9 bases agree with TRBD1. CDR3 sequence (DNA): TGTGCCAGCAGTTTTAACAGGGGGCGCTACAATGAGCAGTTCTTC. Protein sequence: CASSFNRGRYNEQFF.